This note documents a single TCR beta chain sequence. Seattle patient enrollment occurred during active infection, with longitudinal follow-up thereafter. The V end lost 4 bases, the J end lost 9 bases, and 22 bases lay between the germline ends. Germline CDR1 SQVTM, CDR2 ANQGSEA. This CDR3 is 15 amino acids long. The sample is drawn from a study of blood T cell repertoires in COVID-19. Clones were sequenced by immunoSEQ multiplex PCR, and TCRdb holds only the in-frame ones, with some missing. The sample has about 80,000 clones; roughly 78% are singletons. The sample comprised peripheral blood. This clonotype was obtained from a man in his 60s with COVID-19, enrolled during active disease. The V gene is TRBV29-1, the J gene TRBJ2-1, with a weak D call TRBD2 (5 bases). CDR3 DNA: TGCAGCGTTGGTAGAGGGCTGAGCTCGGGTGTTGAGCAGTTCTTC. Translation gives CSVGRGLSSGVEQFF.